Listed below are T cell receptor beta chains from one sample, sequenced in a study of T-cell reconstitution after alpha-beta-depleted transplantation in children. TCRdb re-called the PCR reads with MiXCR, one entry per CDR3 protein. The table lists 330,000 or so distinct CDR3 sequences, just over 7.5% of them singletons. The input for sequencing was peripheral blood, taken 360 days after TCRalphabeta/CD19-depleted stem cell transplant. The receptors were gathered from a female patient between 2 and 15 years old who had a stem cell transplant for Fanconi anemia, so the T cells may come from the graft donor. Both conserved end residues are part of each CDR3. The D gene is left open where the match is weak. Not every row has a clone size; where given, it reads once, few, many or a size class.

cdr3_aa	cdr3_nt	v_call	j_call	d_call	clone_size
CASSQVVDEQFF	TGTGCCAGCAGCCAGGTTGTGGATGAGCAGTTCTTC	TRBV7-6	TRBJ2-1	.	few
CASSLKQFNEQFF	TGTGCCAGCAGTTTAAAACAGTTTAATGAGCAGTTCTTC	TRBV12-3/TRBV12-4	TRBJ2-1	.	many
CASSKNSYNEQFF	TGTGCCAGCAGCAAAAACAGTTACAATGAGCAGTTCTTC	TRBV3-1	TRBJ2-1	.	many
CACHSAYNEQFF	TGTGCCTGTCACAGTGCCTACAATGAGCAGTTCTTC	TRBV27	TRBJ2-1	.	many
CASSQDRGIAEAFF	TGCGCCAGCAGCCAAGATCGAGGGATCGCTGAAGCTTTCTTT	TRBV4-3	TRBJ1-1	.	many
CSARDPGRLGDLEHNEQFF	TGCAGTGCTAGAGATCCGGGTAGACTCGGTGATTTGGAGCACAATGAGCAGTTCTTC	TRBV20-1	TRBJ2-1	.	many
CAISGGQAKETQYF	TGTGCCATCAGTGGGGGACAGGCAAAAGAGACCCAGTACTTC	TRBV10-3	TRBJ2-5	TRBD1	many
CASSLHASGVSYNEQFF	TGTGCCAGCAGCTTACACGCTAGCGGGGTGTCCTACAATGAGCAGTTCTTC	TRBV11-2	TRBJ2-1	TRBD2	.
CASSLSDGFFTDTQYF	TGTGCCAGCAGCTTATCGGACGGATTCTTCACAGATACGCAGTATTTT	TRBV7-9	TRBJ2-3	.	few
CASGPSAVSGANVLTF	TGTGCCAGCGGCCCGTCGGCTGTTTCTGGGGCCAACGTCCTGACTTTC	TRBV6-1	TRBJ2-6	.	few
CSARPYPGLGVQETQYF	TGCAGTGCTAGACCTTATCCGGGCCTAGGGGTCCAAGAGACCCAGTACTTC	TRBV20-1	TRBJ2-5	.	few
CSARDGGLAGVYNEQFF	TGCAGTGCTAGAGATGGGGGACTAGCGGGAGTCTACAATGAGCAGTTCTTC	TRBV20-1	TRBJ2-1	TRBD2	many
CASREGGAGELFF	TGTGCCAGCAGAGAGGGAGGGGCCGGGGAGCTGTTTTTT	TRBV12-3/TRBV12-4	TRBJ2-2	TRBD2	many
CASSYSKGQLPPYNEQFF	TGTGCCAGCAGTTACTCGAAAGGGCAGCTCCCCCCCTACAATGAGCAGTTCTTC	TRBV6-5	TRBJ2-1	.	many
CASSQPGAGSPLHF	TGTGCCAGCAGCCAACCGGGGGCTGGTTCACCCCTCCACTTT	TRBV3-1	TRBJ1-6	.	many
CASSPHSGGHNEQFF	TGTGCCAGCAGCCCCCATAGCGGGGGGCACAATGAGCAGTTCTTC	TRBV7-3	TRBJ2-1	TRBD2	.
CSARAGGEKLFF	TGCAGTGCTAGAGCGGGGGGCGAAAAACTGTTTTTT	TRBV20-1	TRBJ1-4	.	many
CASSLRTYGYTF	TGTGCCAGCAGTCTTAGGACCTATGGCTACACCTTC	TRBV28	TRBJ1-2	.	.
CASGWGVGNTIYF	TGTGCTAGTGGTTGGGGGGTTGGAAACACCATATATTTT	TRBV12-5	TRBJ1-3	.	many
CSVTGGNEQFF	TGCAGCGTCACCGGGGGTAATGAGCAGTTCTTC	TRBV29-1	TRBJ2-1	.	many
CASSYPGQQVNQPQHF	TGTGCCAGCAGTTACCCGGGACAGCAAGTTAATCAGCCCCAGCATTTT	TRBV6-5	TRBJ1-5	TRBD1	few
CASSVAGTRGYNEQFF	TGTGCCAGCAGTGTTGCCGGGACTAGAGGCTACAATGAGCAGTTCTTC	TRBV6-1	TRBJ2-1	TRBD2	many
CASSIPLDSEQFF	TGTGCCAGCAGTATCCCTTTGGACAGTGAGCAGTTCTTC	TRBV12-3/TRBV12-4	TRBJ2-1	.	many
CASSLKEPQHF	TGTGCCAGCAGTTTAAAGGAGCCCCAGCATTTT	TRBV28	TRBJ1-5	.	many
CASSIDRRPIQETQYF	TGTGCCAGCAGCATCGACAGGAGACCCATCCAAGAGACCCAGTACTTC	TRBV5-6	TRBJ2-5	.	many
CASSIKGPGQLTDTQYF	TGTGCCAGTAGTATCAAGGGCCCTGGACAGCTCACAGATACGCAGTATTTT	TRBV19	TRBJ2-3	.	many
CSATGLAGGSTDTQYF	TGCAGTGCTACCGGACTAGCGGGCGGGAGCACAGATACGCAGTATTTT	TRBV20-1	TRBJ2-3	TRBD2	many
CASSLRSAIEQGQRESAFF	TGCGCCAGCAGCTTGCGGTCAGCCATAGAACAGGGGCAACGTGAATCAGCTTTCTTT	TRBV5-1	TRBJ1-1	TRBD1	.
CASSLARTADGYTF	TGTGCCAGCAGCTTAGCGAGGACAGCGGATGGCTACACCTTC	TRBV7-9	TRBJ1-2	.	few
CASSLLGTGHEAFF	TGCGCCAGCAGCTTACTTGGGACAGGGCATGAAGCTTTCTTT	TRBV5-1	TRBJ1-1	TRBD1	many
CSAPGAAQETQYF	TGCAGTGCCCCCGGGGCAGCCCAAGAGACCCAGTACTTC	TRBV20-1	TRBJ2-5	.	few
CSAVAGGNYEQYF	TGCAGTGCCGTAGCGGGAGGAAACTACGAGCAGTACTTC	TRBV20-1	TRBJ2-7	TRBD2	many
CASSFLGQGAFLNEQFF	TGTGCCAGCAGCTTTCTAGGACAGGGGGCATTCCTGAATGAGCAGTTCTTC	TRBV7-2	TRBJ2-1	TRBD1	few
CASSQSGDTQYF	TGTGCCAGCAGCCAAAGTGGAGATACGCAGTATTTT	TRBV11-3	TRBJ2-3	.	many
CAWSKGFNQPQHF	TGTGCCTGGAGTAAGGGGTTCAATCAGCCCCAGCATTTT	TRBV30	TRBJ1-5	.	.
CASSAGTELFEPQHF	TGTGCCAGTAGTGCCGGGACGGAGTTATTTGAGCCCCAGCATTTT	TRBV19	TRBJ1-5	.	many
CASSYRQVSADTQYF	TGTGCCAGCAGTTATAGGCAAGTTTCTGCAGATACGCAGTATTTT	TRBV6-5	TRBJ2-3	.	many
CSVSSGGDMWTEAFF	TGCAGCGTTTCATCAGGGGGCGATATGTGGACTGAAGCTTTCTTT	TRBV29-1	TRBJ1-1	TRBD1	many
CASSLSAGLDTQYF	TGTGCCAGCAGTTTATCGGCAGGGCTAGATACGCAGTATTTT	TRBV12-3/TRBV12-4	TRBJ2-3	.	many
CASSFSSPWGTNEKLFF	TGTGCCAGCAGCTTTAGTAGCCCTTGGGGGACTAATGAAAAACTGTTTTTT	TRBV7-8	TRBJ1-4	.	many
CASSLWQGRETQYF	TGCGCCAGCAGCTTGTGGCAGGGTAGGGAGACCCAGTACTTC	TRBV5-1	TRBJ2-5	.	few
CATSRDSTPQETQYF	TGTGCCACCAGCAGAGATTCGACACCACAAGAGACCCAGTACTTC	TRBV15	TRBJ2-5	.	many
CASSLASPDTQYF	TGCGCCAGCAGCTTGGCAAGTCCAGATACGCAGTATTTT	TRBV5-1	TRBJ2-3	.	many